The next 23 T cell receptor beta chains were all read from a single sample in a study of T cell responses to AZD1222 COVID-19 vaccine. Clones were read by immunoSEQ multiplex PCR, and TCRdb kept only the in-frame ones, dropping some. The table records 200,000 or so clones, 90% to 95% of them present only once. This material consisted of peripheral blood, taken on day 0 of MenACWY control vaccination. The source is an adult in good health.

This clone was observed once. The chain combines TRBV5-5 with TRBJ2-1, with TRBD1 identical over 8 bases. This CDR3 is built from 15 residues. V shed 3 bases and J 2 bases; nucleotides not matched to a gene: 4. CDR1 is SGHKS and CDR2 is YYEKEE in the germline V gene (reference sequence). The chain's CDR3 is CASSWTGWPYNEQFF. The CDR3 bases are TGTGCCAGCAGCTGGACAGGGTGGCCCTACAATGAGCAGTTCTTC.

The chain employs TRBV6-2 or TRBV6-3 and TRBJ2-1, with 10 bases lining up with TRBD2. Per the germline V gene, CDR1 is MNHEY and CDR2 is SVGEGT. CDR3 length: 16 residues. The trim removed 2 bases at V and 6 bases at J, leaving 7 bases unmatched. The CDR3 DNA sequence: TGTGCCAGCAGTTACGAGCGGGGGGGTCCAGGCAATGAGCAGTTCTTC. This translates into CASSYERGGPGNEQFF.

This CDR3 is CASSLRSAGYNEQFF. The CDR3 nucleotides are TGTGCCAGCAGTTTACGTTCAGCGGGGTACAATGAGCAGTTCTTC. The J gene is TRBJ2-1, the V gene TRBV27; 7 bases are a match to TRBD2. This CDR3 comprises 15 residues. The ends lost 2 bases at V and 4 bases at J; junction bases unmatched: 5. Germline assignment: CDR1 MNHEY and CDR2 SMNVEV (reference sequence).

As DNA, the CDR3 is TGTGCCAGCAGTCCCGGGACAGGTCTCACAGATACGCAGTATTTT. Translating gives CASSPGTGLTDTQYF. The gene calls are TRBV11-2 and TRBJ2-3; 8 bases line up with TRBD1. The CDR3 sequence is 15 residues long. Trimming at V came to 6 bases and at J to 2 bases, leaving 7 bases not matched to a gene. Germline V CDR1 and CDR2: SGHAT, FQNNGV.

This chain connects TRBV18 to TRBJ1-3; D is ambiguous. Trimming left V 2 bases short and J 2 bases short, with 10 bases between. This CDR3 has 15 residues. Germline CDR1 reads KGHSH; CDR2 reads LQKENI. CDR3 nucleotides: TGTGCCAGCTCACCAGGGTCCGGGGCTGGAAACACCATATATTTT. Translating gives CASSPGSGAGNTIYF.

This chain uses TRBV28 with TRBJ1-3, with D possibly matching TRBD1 (5 bases). CDR1 is MDHEN, CDR2 SYDVKM, per germline. The CDR3 has 15 amino acids. Trimming stripped 6 bases from V and 2 bases from J, with 14 bases between. This CDR3 is CASRPTRGTGNTIYF. In nucleotides, the CDR3 is TGTGCCAGCAGACCCACGAGGGGCACTGGAAACACCATATATTTT.

The V call is TRBV7-9, the J call TRBJ2-2; no clear D gene. V was clipped by 5 bases and J by 5 bases, with 6 bases between them. Germline V gives CDR1 SEHNR, CDR2 FQNEAQ (reference sequence). The CDR3 totals 12 residues. CDR3 sequence: CASSPSTGELFF. The CDR3 DNA sequence: TGTGCCAGCAGCCCTTCAACCGGGGAGCTGTTTTTT.

This clone was detected only a few times. The chain is built from TRBV14 and TRBJ2-5; D unclear. V lost 0 bases and J lost 5, with 16 bases in between. The CDR3 spans 16 residues. CDR1 and CDR2 (germline): SGHDN, FVKESK. The CDR3 region has the DNA TGTGCCAGCAGCCAAGAAGACAACGGGCTAGGGGAGACCCAGTACTTC. It is translated as CASSQEDNGLGETQYF.

The V gene is TRBV5-8, the J gene TRBJ1-5; D not certain. The V gene's germline CDR1 is SGHTS and CDR2 YDEGEE. The V end lost 0 bases, the J end lost 11 bases, and 9 bases lay between the germline ends. The CDR3 is 12 residues long. CDR3 nucleotide sequence: TGTGCCAGCAGCTTGGATCTAGCTGCCCAGCATTTT. It encodes CASSLDLAAQHF.

V usage is TRBV6-5 and J usage is TRBJ1-1; 9 bases fit TRBD1. Germline CDR1 is MNHEY and CDR2 is SVGAGI. The CDR3 consists of 14 residues. Trimming took 5 bases from V and 6 from J; bases not matched to a gene: 7. Here the CDR3 reads CASSLTGGRAEAFF. In nucleotides, the CDR3 is TGTGCCAGCAGTCTAACAGGGGGCAGGGCTGAAGCTTTCTTT.

The chain joins TRBV6-5 to TRBJ1-5, with TRBD1 identical over 7 bases. Per the germline V gene, CDR1 is MNHEY and CDR2 is SVGAGI. The CDR3 length is 13 residues. The V segment lost 10 bases and the J segment 3 bases; nucleotides outside the gene matches: 6. CDR3 loop: CATGGGYNQPQHF. The CDR3 nucleotides read TGTGCCACCGGAGGGGGCTACAATCAGCCCCAGCATTTT.

This clone was seen a few times. CDR3 region: CASSPRQGIIASSYEQYF. CDR3 bases: TGTGCCAGCAGCCCCCGACAGGGAATTATCGCCAGCTCCTACGAGCAGTACTTC. V is TRBV7-8 and J is TRBJ2-7; TRBD1 aligns across 7 bases. Germline values: CDR1 SGHVS, CDR2 FQNEAQ. V lost 5 bases and J lost 0; bases outside the gene matches: 16. CDR3 length: 18 residues.

The chain employs TRBV7-2 and TRBJ1-2, with D uncertain. This CDR3 is built from 14 residues. From germline, CDR1 is SGHTA and CDR2 FQGNSA. V lost 5 bases and J lost 4, with 14 bases in between. CDR3 sequence reads: CASSAGWEFYGYTF. In nucleotides, the CDR3 is TGTGCCAGCAGCGCCGGGTGGGAATTCTATGGCTACACCTTC.

V and J are TRBV12-3 or TRBV12-4 and TRBJ1-5; D gene unclear. This CDR3 spans 13 amino acids. Trimming pared 6 bases from V and 5 bases from J, leaving 11 bases between. This chain's CDR3 is CASSLSQDQPQHF. In nucleotides, the CDR3 is TGTGCCAGCAGCCTATCGCAGGATCAGCCCCAGCATTTT.

The chain has TRBV11-2 and TRBJ2-1; 8 nucleotides align to TRBD2. V shed 5 bases, J shed 8 bases, and the junction held 14 bases outside the gene matches. Germline V gives CDR1 SGHAT, CDR2 FQNNGV. The CDR3 is 16 amino acids. CDR3 loop: CASSQGGAGEGYEQFF. CDR3 DNA: TGTGCCAGCAGCCAGGGCGGAGCGGGGGAAGGCTATGAGCAGTTCTTC.

The table lists this clone with a count of one. The chain carries TRBV12-5 and TRBJ1-2; no reliable D call. V was cut by 1 base and J by 7 bases, with 13 bases left in between. The CDR3 has 14 residues. CDR1 and CDR2 from the germline V gene are LGHNT and FRNRAP. The CDR3 DNA sequence: TGTGCTAGTGGTTTGGGGGGATCCTCGGGTGGCTACACCTTC. Its protein product is CASGLGGSSGGYTF. Combining the CDR3 with reference TRBV12-5 and TRBJ1-2 gives the whole variable domain DARVTQTPRHKVTEMGQEVTMRCQPILGHNTVFWYRQTMMQGLELLAYFRNRAPLDDSGMPKDRFSAEMPDATLATLKIQPSEPRDSAVYFCASGLGGSSGGYTFGSGTRLTVV.

The genes are TRBV6-6 and TRBJ2-7, with 9 nucleotides matching TRBD1. CDR1 MNHNY and CDR2 SVGAGI come from the germline V gene (reference sequence). V gave up 5 bases and J gave up 2 bases; unmatched junction bases: 4. CDR3 size: 14 residues. DNA for the CDR3: TGTGCCAGCAGTAGGGGACAGGGCGCCTACGAGCAGTACTTC. Amino acid sequence: CASSRGQGAYEQYF.

The V and J genes are TRBV4-1 and TRBJ1-1; maybe TRBD1 (5 bases). V was cut by 1 base and J by 2 bases, with 14 bases left in between. The germline gives CDR1 MGHRA, CDR2 YSYEKL. The CDR3 contains 16 residues. The CDR3 is CASSQGGVASNTEAFF. CDR3 nucleotide sequence: TGCGCCAGCAGCCAAGGGGGGGTGGCGTCCAACACTGAAGCTTTCTTT.

This clone was recorded once. V and J are TRBV28 and TRBJ1-2; D gene ambiguous. The CDR3 is 13 amino acids. V lost 6 bases, J lost 8 bases, and 16 bases lay in between. Looked up from germline, CDR1 is MDHEN and CDR2 is SYDVKM. CDR3 sequence (DNA): TGTGCCAGCAGCTTGGACGTAGGGAAAGGCTACACCTTC. This gives the protein CASSLDVGKGYTF.

The gene calls are TRBV4-1 and TRBJ1-5, with TRBD1 as a possible D gene (6 bases). Germline V gene data show CDR1 as MGHRA and CDR2 as YSYEKL. The CDR3 has 16 amino acids. V lost 0 bases to trimming and J lost 6 bases, with 15 bases between them. For the CDR3, the DNA is TGCGCCAGCAGCCAAGATAGCACAGGGTCCTTTCAGCCCCAGCATTTT. Its translation is CASSQDSTGSFQPQHF.

Remarks on this clone: Other DNA sequences of this sample code for an identical CDR3. V and J are TRBV6-5 and TRBJ1-5; D remains ambiguous. The CDR3 is 13 amino acids. Germline CDR1 is MNHEY and CDR2 is SVGAGI. The V end was cut by 6 bases, the J end by 3 bases, with 9 bases between. This chain's CDR3 is CASSYSPNQPQHF. Here the CDR3 DNA reads TGTGCCAGCAGCTACAGTCCCAATCAGCCCCAGCATTTT.

V usage is TRBV6-2 or TRBV6-3 and J usage is TRBJ1-3; D not certain. Germline V lookup: CDR1 MNHEY, CDR2 SVGEGT. The V end was cut by 5 bases, the J end by 4 bases, with 12 bases between. The CDR3 is made up of 14 amino acids. The CDR3 DNA reads as TGTGCCAGCAGTACCGGTGGAAGAGGAAACACCATATATTTT. Protein: CASSTGGRGNTIYF.

To note about this clone: One base away lies a much larger clone, so this may be a sequencing read error. This sample also contains other DNA sequences that code for the same CDR3. The J gene is TRBJ1-1, the V gene TRBV6-5; D gene unclear. Germline V CDR1 and CDR2: MNHEY, SVGAGI. The CDR3 totals 11 residues. The V end lost 6 bases, the J end lost 3 bases, and 5 bases lay between the germline ends. CDR3 DNA: TGTGCCAGCAGCTCCTACACTGAAGCTTTCTTT. Translated, it gives CASSSYTEAFF.